This T cell receptor beta chain was sequenced during a study of T cell clonality in common variable immunodeficiency. Study-wide points: CVID subjects had higher TCRbeta clonality than healthy controls, most marked in about a third. Reportedly, TCR beta sequences from common variable immunodeficiency showed fewer deletions and N-nucleotide insertions.

This clone was detected only a few times. The antigen is undetermined. Equal genomic DNA amounts from CVID and control samples were sequenced. The data were produced by immunoSEQ multiplex PCR, yet TCRdb's version contains in-frame clones alone and is incomplete. The data show some 52,000 clones, none appearing only once, with 3% to 3.5% held by the ten largest. Both groups were predominantly of Caucasian heritage. This TCR was recovered from a person aged 18 to 70 in good health. The sample was peripheral blood mononuclear cells.

Partial CDR3 DNA: TGTGCCAGCAGTTCGGGGACTAGCGGGAGTGGTGAG. Translating it yields CASSSGTSGSGE. The complete CDR3 reads CASSSGTSGSGEQFF. The V gene is TRBV6-2 or TRBV6-3, the J gene TRBJ2-1; 14 bases are a match to TRBD2. The read halts 3 residues ahead of the CDR3 end, with the missing end drawn from the germline J gene. V shed 4 bases and J 9 bases; nucleotides not matched to a gene: 5. CDR3 length equals 15 residues. Germline lookup yields CDR1 MNHEY and CDR2 SVGEGT.